These T cell receptor beta chains were read from a single sample in a study of blood T cell repertoires in COVID-19. Repertoires were generated with immunoSEQ multiplex PCR, while TCRdb's copy carries only in-frame clones and drops some. Found here are roughly 30,000 clones, roughly 78% of them singletons; the top ten hold roughly 21%. Sequences were obtained from peripheral blood. These receptors all come from a boy aged 2 to 10 with active or convalescent COVID-19. Each CDR3 is given with its conserved first and last residue. Fields, in order: clone size, J gene, V gene, D gene, CDR3 DNA, CDR3 protein. A D gene is named only where the DNA matches it firmly. Some rows mark clone size as missing; the rest say once, few, many or name a class of expanded clone.

>.|TRBJ2-5|TRBV5-4|TRBD1
TGTGCCAGCAGCTCAAGGGACAGGGTAGAGACCCAGTACTTC
CASSSRDRVETQYF
>.|TRBJ2-2|TRBV7-9|TRBD1
TGTGCCAGCAGGCGACAGGGGGCGTCCGGGGAGCTGTTTTTT
CASRRQGASGELFF
>.|TRBJ1-1|TRBV29-1|.
TGCAGCGTCAAACAGGGGAACACTGAAGCTTTCTTT
CSVKQGNTEAFF
>.|TRBJ2-5|TRBV2|TRBD2
TGTGCCAGCAGGACTAGCGGGAGGATGGTGGAGACCCAGTACTTC
CASRTSGRMVETQYF
>.|TRBJ2-7|TRBV3-1/TRBV3-2|TRBD2
TGTGCCAGCAGCCAAGCACCGGGAGGCTCCTACGAGCAGTACTTC
CASSQAPGGSYEQYF
>.|TRBJ2-6|TRBV5-1|.
TGCGCCAGCAGTTGGACACTGAGCTCTGGGGCCAACGTCCTGACTTTC
CASSWTLSSGANVLTF
>.|TRBJ1-6|TRBV9|TRBD1
TGTGCCAGCAGCTCTTACGGGACAGATAATTCACCCCTCCACTTT
CASSSYGTDNSPLHF
>.|TRBJ1-2|TRBV6-5|.
TGTGCCAGCAGGGGAGGGGGTAGCTACACCTTC
CASRGGGSYTF
>.|TRBJ2-2|TRBV7-2|.
TGTGCCAGCAGCCAAAAACGGGACACCGGGGAGCTGTTTTTT
CASSQKRDTGELFF
>.|TRBJ1-2|TRBV18|.
TGTGCCAGCTCATCATACACCAATAGCTACACCTTC
CASSSYTNSYTF
>few|TRBJ2-2|TRBV6-5|.
TGTGCCAGCAAACCCCCAGGACTGAACACCGGGGAGCTGTTTTTT
CASKPPGLNTGELFF
>.|TRBJ2-7|TRBV28|TRBD1
TGTGCCAGCAGCAGACAGGGAACGAGAGGGGGCGAGCAGTACTTC
CASSRQGTRGGEQYF
>.|TRBJ1-1|TRBV7-2|.
TGTGCCAGCAGCCCTTCGACAGGACGAACTGAAGCTTTCTTT
CASSPSTGRTEAFF
>.|TRBJ1-3|TRBV5-1|TRBD1
TGCGCCAGCAGTTACGGACAGGTTGGAAACACCATATATTTT
CASSYGQVGNTIYF
>once|TRBJ1-2|TRBV29-1|TRBD1
TGCAGCGTTGAAGGGACAGGGGCGATTAACTATGGCTACACCTTC
CSVEGTGAINYGYTF
>.|TRBJ1-2|TRBV30|TRBD1
TGTGCCTGGAGCTACCTCGACAGGGGAACCTATGGCTACACCTTC
CAWSYLDRGTYGYTF
>.|TRBJ2-1|TRBV5-1|.
TGCGCCAGCAGCGCCGACAGGAATGAGCAGTTCTTC
CASSADRNEQFF
>.|TRBJ2-1|TRBV6-5|TRBD2
TGTGCCAGCTGGGGGACTAGCGGAGCCTACAATGAGCAGTTCTTC
CASWGTSGAYNEQFF
>.|TRBJ2-2|TRBV10-3|.
TGTGCCATCAGTGAGTCGAGTCCCAGGGAGCTGTTTTTT
CAISESSPRELFF
>.|TRBJ2-4|TRBV28|.
TGTGCCAGCAGAAGACAGTTGCGGCCCATTCAGTACTTC
CASRRQLRPIQYF
>.|TRBJ2-3|TRBV5-6|TRBD2
TGTGCCAGCAGCTTGCCCGGGCTAGCGGGGGGAACTAGCACAGATACGCAGTATTTT
CASSLPGLAGGTSTDTQYF
>.|TRBJ1-2|TRBV7-2|TRBD1
TGTGCCAGCAGCTTAGGGCCGACAGGGAACTATGGCTACACCTTC
CASSLGPTGNYGYTF